This TCR beta chain originates from a study of shared clonotypes between healthy human individuals (dated by TCRdb to the early 2020s). About the study as a whole: Two women and a few men aged 18 to 49 years were included in the cohort. Per donor, three plates each were used for CD4 naive and CD4 memory, two for CD8 naive, and one for CD8 memory. Libraries were prepared and TCR repertoires were sequenced by different laboratories using diverse techniques, in order to increase sequencing depth and limit assay-specific biases. Between about 0.9 and 8.9 billion PBMCs per donor were obtained by leukapheresis. The study deeply sequenced blood TCR repertoires of five healthy adults to estimate repertoire size and the extent of clonotype sharing between individuals. The research as a whole found: Naive subsets generally had larger estimated clonotype richness than memory subsets did. Pairwise subsampling led to the expectation that sequencing depth would affect the degree of clonotype sharing among donors. Across four donors, approximately 4.6% of naive CD4, approximately 4% of naive CD8, 2.3% of memory CD4, and approximately 0.4% of memory CD8 clonotypes were shared. Rarefaction of sorted-subset datasets indicated incomplete sequencing despite the large sequencing depth. Sampling was limited to blood, and TCR repertoires in tissue likely differ from TCR repertoires in blood. Higher generation probabilities were observed for clonotypes shared by all four sorted-subset donors than for non-shared clonotypes. The genetic and exposure-history diversity represented was limited by the small number of donors.

In the case of this clone: The target of this receptor is not known. No much larger clone exists at a distance of one base, and base qualities are not known.

V is reduced by 5 bases and J by 0 bases, leaving a spacing of 13 bases between them. Its CDR3 holds 15 amino acids, cysteine through phenylalanine. Only the CDR3 region is kept as DNA, spanning 45 bases read in frame from base 1. The germline V gene yields SGHVS for CDR1 and FNYEAQ for CDR2. Using the deep immunoSEQ assay, multiplex PCR amplified TCR CDR3 regions from genomic DNA. Extracted genomic DNA from each cell subset was distributed evenly across all wells of several immunoSEQ 96-well plates, and each plate was treated as a replicate. For sorted subsets, roughly 200 ng of genomic DNA, equivalent to roughly 30,000 T cell genomes, went into each replicate PCR. The purified libraries were quantified using a Qubit 3.0 fluorometer, sized with a Bioanalyzer 2100, and then quantified again using the KAPA Library Quantification kit. Every immunoSEQ 96-well plate was sequenced on a separate single-read 150-cycle Illumina NextSeq 550 flow cell. As for the authors' bioinformatics: Because the immunoSEQ output held only junctional sequences and lacked quality scores, the filtering could not match the filtering applied to full-length reads. Sequences were annotated with PyIR, a Python wrapper for IgBLAST v1.9, and V/J genes and CDR3 were assigned using IMGT germline references. Reads with weak V/J assignments (E-value above 1e-6), missing CDR3, stop codons, out-of-frame junctions, or ambiguous translated residues were removed. V3J clonotypes were defined as sequences sharing an identical inferred V gene, J gene, and CDR3 amino acid sequence. Percentage overlap between repertoires was calculated by dividing the number of shared unique clonotypes by the size of the smaller repertoire. Repertoire richness was assessed with RTK rarefaction, the Chao1 estimator, and Recon v2.1 estimates of unobserved clonotypes. Generation probabilities for all TCRbeta clonotypes obtained by the gDNA method from a handful of donors were computed using OLGA. Imported from immuneACCESS, the table was reduced by TCRdb to in-frame sequences with V and J called. These copies leave out some clones; in studies compared against another copy, an unresolved V gene accounts for under half, and the cause of the remainder is not known. V and J calls and clone size are as listed in that table; D and trimming were resolved from the DNA. Across this sample there are under 2.5 million clones, with about 90% seen only once. 0.37% of the sample belongs to the ten largest clones.

Donors were healthy HIV-negative adults with no recently reported acute infections or vaccinations. All donors were Caucasian adults living in Nashville, Tennessee, USA. Magnetic negative selection was used to enrich CD4+ T cells, after which naive cells were positively selected on CD45RA and the negative fraction became the memory subset. Blood was obtained by leukapheresis, after which PBMCs were separated by Ficoll-Histopaque density gradient centrifugation and cryopreserved in liquid nitrogen vapor phase. Analytical flow cytometry was used to check the purity and quantity of every magnetically sorted T cell population. Each sorted fraction had its genomic DNA isolated and then quantified by UV absorbance on a Nanodrop 2000c.

This clonotype was obtained from a young man in good health. Some clones in this sample may be carry-over from other donors' samples. Recombination joined TRBV7-6 with TRBJ2-5, with no confidently assigned D gene. The material sequenced was naive CD4+ T cells from PBMCs. According to the study, the label for this sample's cell subset or site signals: CD45RA+ positively selected. The DNA sequence is TGTGCCAGCAGCCTAACGGTCCGGGACCAAGAGACCCAGTACTTC. Translated, this is CASSLTVRDQETQYF.